This entry lists 4 T cell receptor beta chains sequenced from one sample in a study of blood T cells in healthy people across ages. The authors ran a second PCR of about 7 to 12 cycles using a sample-barcoded 5' primer and a J-beta primer mix. TCRdb analysed the 5' RACE reads with MiXCR anew, one entry per CDR3 protein. This table has about 580,000 distinct CDR3 sequences, around half appearing once. Sequencing was done on a sample of blood. Receptors originate from a man of 80 years or more in good health.

The chain recombines TRBV5-1 with TRBJ2-1; 12 nucleotides agree with TRBD2. CDR1 and CDR2 from the germline V gene are SGHRS and YFSETQ. After removal of 4 bases from V and 8 bases from J, the junction contained 13 bases not matched to a gene. The CDR3 extends over 17 amino acids. The CDR3 bases are TGCGCCAGCAGCCTCAGGACTAGCGGGGAGGGGATCGATGAGCAGTTCTTC. Protein sequence: CASSLRTSGEGIDEQFF.

This clonotype has just a few counts. This sequence joins TRBV20-1 and TRBJ2-4; the D gene is possibly TRBD1 (6 bases). Looked up from germline, CDR1 is DFQATT and CDR2 is SNEGSKA (reference sequence). This CDR3 has 15 amino acids. V lost 2 bases and J lost 0, with 11 bases in between. The DNA for the CDR3 is TGCAGTGCTAGACAGGGACAAATAGCCAAAAACATTCAGTACTTC. As protein: CSARQGQIAKNIQYF.

On this clonotype: This may arise from a read error, as a much more abundant clone is one base away. J is TRBJ1-1 and V is TRBV6-6; D uncertain. The germline gives CDR1 MNHNY, CDR2 SVGAGI (reference sequence). This CDR3 comprises 16 residues. In DNA form, the CDR3 reads TGTCCCAGCAGTTCCCCCAGAGGAGGGTTGATGACTGAAGCTTTCTTT. Translation: CPSSSPRGGLMTEAFF.

Ten or more counts support this clonotype. The genes are TRBV6-5 and TRBJ2-1, with TRBD1 identical over 9 bases. With 6 bases clipped from V and 10 bases from J, the junction kept 16 bases outside the gene matches. The CDR3 totals 16 residues. In germline, CDR1 is MNHEY, CDR2 SVGAGI. The CDR3: CASRQGRGQGMEEQFF. CDR3 nucleotides: TGTGCCAGCAGACAGGGGAGGGGACAGGGAATGGAGGAGCAGTTCTTC.